This entry describes one TCR beta chain. These data belong to a study of control samples from healthy donors and cancer patients. The junction had 7 bases not matched to a gene; V was cut back by 5 bases and J by 3 bases. The CDR3 covers 14 residues. Germline V lookup: CDR1 SGHRS, CDR2 YFSETQ. The assay was immunoSEQ multiplex PCR, and TCRdb's table has in-frame clones only and misses some. This table has 100,000 to 150,000 clones, over 75% appearing once. This receptor was identified in a man younger than 35 in good health. V usage is TRBV5-1 and J usage is TRBJ2-5; 7 bases align to TRBD2. Sequencing input: blood. DNA for the CDR3: TGCGCCAGCAGGGTGAGGACTAGTAAAGAGACCCAGTACTTC. Translating gives CASRVRTSKETQYF. Full variable domain (rest looked up from reference TRBV5-1 and TRBJ2-5): KAGVTQTPRYLIKTRGQQVTLSCSPISGHRSVSWYQQTPGQGLQFLFEYFSETQRNKGNFPGRFSGRQFSNSRSEMNVSTLELGDSALYLCASRVRTSKETQYFGPGTRLLVL.